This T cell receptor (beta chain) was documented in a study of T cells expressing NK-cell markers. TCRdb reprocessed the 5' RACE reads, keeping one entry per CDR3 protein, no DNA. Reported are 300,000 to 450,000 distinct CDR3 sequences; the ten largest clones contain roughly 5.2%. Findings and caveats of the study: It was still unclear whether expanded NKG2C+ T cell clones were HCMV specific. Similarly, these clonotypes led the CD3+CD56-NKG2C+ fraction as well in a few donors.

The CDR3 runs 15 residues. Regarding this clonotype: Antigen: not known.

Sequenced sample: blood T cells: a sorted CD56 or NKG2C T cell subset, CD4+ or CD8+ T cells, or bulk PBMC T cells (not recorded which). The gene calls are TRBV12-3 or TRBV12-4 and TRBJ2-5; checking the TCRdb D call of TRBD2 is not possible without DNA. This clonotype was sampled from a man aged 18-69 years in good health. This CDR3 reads CASSQDSGGTETQYF.